A single sample is the source of the 17 T cell receptor beta chains below, sequenced in a study of graft-versus-host responses after intestinal transplantation. Profiled with immunoSEQ multiplex PCR; TCRdb holds only in-frame clones, not every one. This table holds fewer than 25,000 clones, 50% to 70% found once. Sequenced material: alloreactive CD4+ T cells from a mixed lymphocyte reaction culture, taken before intestinal transplant. Noted subset: CFSE-low proliferating T cells sorted from roughly 6-day pre-transplant mixed lymphocyte reaction (GvH or HvG direction). These receptor sequences come from a human patient who received an intestinal transplant.

This chain connects TRBV6-1 to TRBJ2-3, with D perhaps matching TRBD1 (5 bases). V shed 6 bases and J shed 3 bases, with 13 bases lying between them. Germline CDR1 reads MNHNS; CDR2 reads SASEGT. This CDR3 is built from 14 residues. CDR3 DNA sequence: TGTGCCAGCAGCGCCTATAGGGGTACAGATACGCAGTATTTT. This encodes CASSAYRGTDTQYF.

This clone was counted a single time. This chain connects TRBV19 to TRBJ2-2; D perhaps matches TRBD2 (5 bases). The CDR3 runs to 17 residues. The germline V and J ends were trimmed by 7 bases and 4 bases, with 22 bases remaining between them. The germline CDR1 and CDR2 sequences are LNHDA and SQIVND (reference sequence). DNA of the CDR3: TGTGCCAGTACTTCCAGAGTAGGAGGCCCCAGCACCGGGGAGCTGTTTTTT. Translating gives CASTSRVGGPSTGELFF.

The chain recombines TRBV27 with TRBJ1-1; TRBD1 is a possible D gene (6 bases). Trimming took off 1 base at V and 4 bases at J, with 10 bases between the two ends. The germline gives CDR1 MNHEY, CDR2 SMNVEV (reference sequence). The CDR3 consists of 14 residues. CDR3 residues: CASSLFQGTTEAFF. The CDR3 DNA follows: TGTGCCAGCAGTTTATTTCAGGGGACCACTGAAGCTTTCTTT.

This clone has more than one count but fewer than ten. The V and J genes are TRBV18 and TRBJ1-1; D gene unclear. The CDR3 runs to 13 residues. Per the germline V gene, CDR1 is KGHSH and CDR2 is LQKENI. The V gene lost 4 bases and the J gene lost 7 bases, with 13 bases spanning the gap. The CDR3 DNA follows: TGTGCCAGCTCACTGCAGGACTCTGTTGAAGCTTTCTTT. This sequence encodes CASSLQDSVEAFF.

V usage is TRBV28 and J usage is TRBJ2-7; 8 nucleotides line up with TRBD1. V dropped 5 bases and J dropped 2; count of bases not matched to a gene: 8. This CDR3 has 15 residues. Germline loops: CDR1 MDHEN, CDR2 SYDVKM. CDR3 region: CASSQAGTGPYEQYF. Written as DNA, the CDR3 is TGTGCCAGCAGTCAAGCCGGGACAGGCCCCTACGAGCAGTACTTC.

The chain is built from TRBV6-1 and TRBJ1-5; tentative D call: TRBD1 (5 bases). Germline V lookup: CDR1 MNHNS, CDR2 SASEGT. The CDR3 loop spans 14 amino acids. The germline V and J ends were trimmed by 4 bases and 9 bases, with 16 bases remaining between them. The CDR3 here is CASSARTAGGPQHF. CDR3 bases: TGTGCCAGCAGTGCGCGGACGGCCGGGGGGCCCCAGCATTTT.

This clone was detected a few times. This chain links TRBV7-2 with TRBJ2-7, with TRBD1 identical over 8 bases. Germline V CDR1 and CDR2: SGHTA, FQGNSA. The CDR3 totals 15 residues. Trimming at V came to 4 bases and at J to 0 bases, leaving 5 bases not matched to a gene. In nucleotides, the CDR3 is TGTGCCAGCAGCTATGGGACAGGACTCTCCTACGAGCAGTACTTC. Translation: CASSYGTGLSYEQYF.

This clone was counted a few times. The chain recombines TRBV10-3 with TRBJ2-3; no firm D call. The germline V and J ends were trimmed by 10 bases and 0 bases, with 8 bases remaining between them. The CDR3 is 12 residues long. The germline gives CDR1 ENHRY, CDR2 SYGVKD. The CDR3 DNA is TGTGCCAGCTCGACTAGCACAGATACGCAGTATTTT. Encoded protein: CASSTSTDTQYF.

This clone was found once. The rearrangement links TRBV10-3 to TRBJ2-1; D may be TRBD2 (6 bases). CDR3 size: 15 residues. V lost 0 bases and J lost 10, with 16 bases in between. Germline CDR1 and CDR2: ENHRY and SYGVKD. CDR3 residues: CAISESKRRAEEQFF. CDR3 bases: TGTGCCATCAGTGAGTCGAAACGGAGGGCCGAAGAGCAGTTCTTC.

This clone was counted only a few times. This rearrangement joins TRBV4-1 to TRBJ1-5; 8 bases are a match to TRBD1. The CDR3 covers 18 residues. V trimming: 3 bases; J trimming: 0 bases; junction bases outside the gene matches: 10. From germline, CDR1 is MGHRA and CDR2 YSYEKL. The CDR3 region is CASSHPRTGSYSNQPQHF. The CDR3 region has the DNA TGCGCCAGCAGCCATCCCCGGACAGGGTCATATAGCAATCAGCCCCAGCATTTT.

This clone was counted a few times. The rearrangement joins TRBV6-1 to TRBJ1-2; D gene uncertain. The germline CDR1 and CDR2 sequences are MNHNS and SASEGT. Trimming shortened V by 4 bases and J by 5 bases, and 2 bases separated the two germline ends. The CDR3 consists of 10 residues. CDR3 nucleotides: TGTGCCAGCAGTGCATATGGCTACACCTTC. This codes for CASSAYGYTF.

This clone was observed a handful of times. This chain links TRBV18 with TRBJ2-3; D perhaps matches TRBD1 (6 bases). The V and J ends lost 3 bases and 2 bases respectively, with 18 bases between them. The CDR3 covers 17 residues. Germline CDR1 reads KGHSH; CDR2 reads LQKENI. The CDR3 spells CASSPLPRTVNTDTQYF. In DNA, the CDR3 is TGTGCCAGCTCACCTTTACCTAGGACAGTCAACACAGATACGCAGTATTTT.

This clone was detected a few times. The chain couples TRBV19 to TRBJ2-7; tentative D call: TRBD2 (5 bases). Deletions cut 1 base from V and 9 bases from J, with 7 bases between. This CDR3 is 11 amino acids long. CDR1 is LNHDA, CDR2 SQIVND, per germline (reference sequence). CDR3 nucleotide sequence: TGTGCCAGTAGTATAGGGACTCGGCAGTACTTC. Translating gives CASSIGTRQYF.

This chain links TRBV30 with TRBJ2-7; TRBD1 matches 8 bases. V was clipped by 3 bases and J by 3 bases; unmatched bases: 4. The CDR3 is made up of 13 amino acids. Germline CDR1 GTSNPN, CDR2 SVGIG (reference sequence). This CDR3 reads CAWSRGLFYEQYF. The CDR3 region has the DNA TGTGCCTGGAGCAGGGGGCTATTCTACGAGCAGTACTTC.

The chain couples TRBV6-6 to TRBJ2-7, with 8 bases identical to TRBD1. The CDR3 runs 15 residues. J was trimmed by 1 base and V by 4 bases; bases with no gene match: 6. Germline CDR1 reads MNHNY; CDR2 reads SVGAGI (reference sequence). The CDR3 loop reads CASSSRTGKSYEQYF. The CDR3 nucleotides read TGTGCCAGCAGTTCTAGGACAGGGAAGTCCTACGAGCAGTACTTC.

The rearrangement uses TRBV11-2 and TRBJ2-4; 11 bases line up with TRBD2. Trimming removed 3 bases from V and 5 bases from J; junction bases left unmatched: 9. The CDR3 has 17 residues. CDR1 is SGHAT and CDR2 is FQNNGV in the germline V gene. The CDR3 spells CASSFAGTSGVQNIQYF. In nucleotides, the CDR3 is TGTGCCAGCAGCTTCGCTGGGACTAGCGGCGTTCAAAACATTCAGTACTTC.

The chain couples TRBV6-5 to TRBJ1-1; TRBD1 might be the D (6 bases). The CDR3 runs to 14 residues. Trimming left V 6 bases short and J 2 bases short, with 13 bases between. The germline V gene has CDR1 MNHEY and CDR2 SVGAGI. The CDR3 DNA follows: TGTGCCAGCAGGTCGACAGGCCTTAACACTGAAGCTTTCTTT. Protein product: CASRSTGLNTEAFF.